This entry describes one T cell receptor beta chain. This may be a read error, as it is one base from a much larger clone. The sample belongs to a study of T cells in Graves' hyperthyroidism and ophthalmopathy. Criteria for exclusion of patients were uncontrolled infection, other autoimmune disease, pregnancy or lactation. Regions amplified from RNA transcripts were the TCR beta CDR3 regions. During a first-round RT-PCR of the TCR CDR3, the HTBI primer set was used. MiXCR was run by TCRdb on the multiplex PCR reads, yielding one entry per CDR3 protein. The sample contains 250,000 to 350,000 distinct CDR3 sequences, approximately 15% of which appear only once. From germline, CDR1 is MNHNS and CDR2 SASEGT. This CDR3 contains 14 residues.

This receptor was identified in a man aged 25-40 years with Graves' hyperthyroidism. The chain employs TRBV6-1 and TRBJ2-7; possibly TRBD1 for D (7 bases). Sample: blood. CDR3 sequence (DNA): TGTGCCGGCAGGGGGGCGGGACAGCTCCACGAGCAGTACTTC. Encoded protein: CAGRGAGQLHEQYF.